The T cell receptor (beta chain) under discussion was sequenced for a study of blood T cell repertoires in COVID-19 (dated by TCRdb to about 2020). In terms of the full investigation: Samples from collaborators originated in the United States, Italy and Spain and spanned both the acute and convalescent phases of COVID-19. The material from the prospective study consisted of cDNA or gDNA derived from T cells, B-cell-depleted T cells, or PBMCs. Deeply sampled blood TCRbeta repertoires from subjects exposed to, actively infected with, or recovered from COVID-19 were included in the dataset. The repertoires were made available in a free public database intended to serve as a resource for research on the immune response to SARS-CoV-2. Samples came from the ongoing ImmuneRACE study (first 160 participants) plus 1,254 subjects from 6 global collaborators. A de-identified subject ID, COVID-19 status, age in years and sex were almost always included in the sample metadata. Where HLA class I and class II types were available, the types were taken from metadata supplied by the sample provider, not from assay-based typing. General conclusions and limits of the study: Clinical and demographic metadata were provided uncurated, with the amount varying by source and participant.

The germline V gene yields MDHEN for CDR1 and SYDVKM for CDR2. Trimming at the junction amounts to 8 bases on V and 3 bases on J, and the germline ends lie 8 bases apart. Spanning cysteine to phenylalanine, the CDR3 consists of 12 amino acids. Kept here is only the CDR3 DNA, which spans 36 bases and is read in frame from base 1. As regards this clone: The antigen it recognizes is unknown. No per-base quality is available; no much larger clone lies one base away.

TCRbeta CDR3 regions were amplified from genomic DNA using the immunoSEQ Assay, a bias-controlled multiplex PCR. The original methods were these. Within the assay, amplification of reference gene primers was used to estimate how many nucleated cells each sample contained. To quantify the absolute abundance of each unique TCRbeta CDR3 rearrangement, sequence reads were collapsed and filtered. For each sample, productive Simpson clonality was calculated as the square root of Simpson's diversity index over productive rearrangements. TCRdb provides this immuneACCESS table in a form limited to in-frame rearrangements. Some clones are lacking; in checked studies, under half of them reflect an unresolved V gene, and why the rest are absent is not known. That table supplies the V and J calls and clone size; D and trimming were determined from the DNA. Recorded for this sample are approximately 260,000 clones; about 90% of them occurred a single time. The ten biggest clones cover roughly 3.5% of the sample.

Participants in the prospective study were enrolled through a virtual design, were aged roughly 18 to 100 years, and lived in about two dozen United States geographic areas. In the prospective study, participants were assigned to cohorts based on the clinical history participants reported in a screening survey and a study questionnaire. In the prospective study, whole blood, serum and a nasopharyngeal or oropharyngeal swab were collected from each participant by mobile phlebotomists. Prospective study participants could optionally give additional blood draws and questionnaires over an approximately 2-month period. Blood samples from the prospective study were shipped frozen or at room temperature prior to DNA extraction.

Here the chain combines TRBV28 and TRBJ1-5; TRBD1 is a weak D gene call, 6 bases matching. Sequenced: PBMCs or T cells enriched from blood (not recorded which). The clonotype was recovered from a woman aged 40 to 49 with acute COVID-19. CDR3 protein: CASRDTNQPQHF. The nucleotide sequence reads TGTGCCAGCCGGGACACCAATCAGCCCCAGCATTTT.